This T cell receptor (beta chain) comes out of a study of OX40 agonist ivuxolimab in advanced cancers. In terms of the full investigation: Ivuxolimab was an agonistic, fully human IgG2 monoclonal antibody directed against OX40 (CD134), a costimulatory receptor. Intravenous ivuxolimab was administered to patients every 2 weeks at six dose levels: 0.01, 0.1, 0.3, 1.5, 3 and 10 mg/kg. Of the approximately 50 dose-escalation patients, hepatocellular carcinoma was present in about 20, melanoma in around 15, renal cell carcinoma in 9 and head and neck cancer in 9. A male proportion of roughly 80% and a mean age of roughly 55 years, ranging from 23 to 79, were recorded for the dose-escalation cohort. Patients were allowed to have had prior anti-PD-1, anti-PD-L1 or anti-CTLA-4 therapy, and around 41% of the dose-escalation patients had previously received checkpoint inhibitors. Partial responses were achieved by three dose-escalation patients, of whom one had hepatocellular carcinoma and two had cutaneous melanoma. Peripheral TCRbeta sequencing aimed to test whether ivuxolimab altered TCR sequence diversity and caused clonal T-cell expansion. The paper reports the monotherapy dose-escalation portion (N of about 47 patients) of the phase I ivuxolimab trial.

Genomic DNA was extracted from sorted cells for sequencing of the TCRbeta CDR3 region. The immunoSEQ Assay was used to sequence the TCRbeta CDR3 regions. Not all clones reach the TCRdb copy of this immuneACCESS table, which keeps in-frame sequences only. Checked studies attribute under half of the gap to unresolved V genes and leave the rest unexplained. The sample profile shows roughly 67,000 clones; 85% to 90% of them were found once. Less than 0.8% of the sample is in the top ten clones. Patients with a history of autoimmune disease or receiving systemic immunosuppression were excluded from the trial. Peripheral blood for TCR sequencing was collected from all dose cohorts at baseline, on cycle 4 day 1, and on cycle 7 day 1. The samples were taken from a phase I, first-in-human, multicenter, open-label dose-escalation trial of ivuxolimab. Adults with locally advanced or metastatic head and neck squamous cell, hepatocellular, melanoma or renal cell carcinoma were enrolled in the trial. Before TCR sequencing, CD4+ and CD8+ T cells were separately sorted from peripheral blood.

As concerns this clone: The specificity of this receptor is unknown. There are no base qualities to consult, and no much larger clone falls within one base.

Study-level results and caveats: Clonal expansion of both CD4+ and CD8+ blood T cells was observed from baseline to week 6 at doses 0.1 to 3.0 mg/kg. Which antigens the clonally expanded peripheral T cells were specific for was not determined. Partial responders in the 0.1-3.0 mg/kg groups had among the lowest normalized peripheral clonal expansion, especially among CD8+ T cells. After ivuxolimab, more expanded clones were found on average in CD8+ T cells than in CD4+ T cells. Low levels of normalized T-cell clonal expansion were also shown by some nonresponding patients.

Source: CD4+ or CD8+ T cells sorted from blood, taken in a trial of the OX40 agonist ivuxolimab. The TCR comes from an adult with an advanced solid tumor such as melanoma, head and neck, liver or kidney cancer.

The CDR3 reads as follows: CASSGRQQNTEAFF. The DNA sequence is as follows: TGTGCCAGCTCCGGGAGACAGCAGAACACTGAAGCTTTCTTT. The chain was built from TRBV18 and TRBJ1-1, and possibly TRBD1, on 5 matching bases. Its CDR3 holds 14 amino acids, cysteine through phenylalanine. Only the CDR3 DNA is retained, 42 bases long and in frame from the first base. The V and J ends are trimmed by 6 bases and 1 base, leaving 12 bases between them. CDR1 and CDR2 are drawn from the germline V gene: KGHSH, LQKENI.